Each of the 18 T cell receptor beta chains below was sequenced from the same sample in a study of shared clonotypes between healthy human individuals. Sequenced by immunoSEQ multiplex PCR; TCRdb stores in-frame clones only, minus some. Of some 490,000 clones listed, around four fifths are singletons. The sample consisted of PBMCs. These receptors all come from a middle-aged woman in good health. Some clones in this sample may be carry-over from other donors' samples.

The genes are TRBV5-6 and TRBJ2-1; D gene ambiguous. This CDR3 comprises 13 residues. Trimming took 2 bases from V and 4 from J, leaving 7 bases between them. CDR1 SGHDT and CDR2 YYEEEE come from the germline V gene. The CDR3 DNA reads TGTGCCAGCAGCTTCAGGCTATACAATGAGCAGTTCTTC. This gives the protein CASSFRLYNEQFF.

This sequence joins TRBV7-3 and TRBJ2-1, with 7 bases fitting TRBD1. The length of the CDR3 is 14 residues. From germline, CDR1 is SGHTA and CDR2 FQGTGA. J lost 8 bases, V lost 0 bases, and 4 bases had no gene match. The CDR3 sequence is CASSLTGGSDEQFF. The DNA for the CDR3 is TGTGCCAGCAGCTTAACAGGGGGCTCGGATGAGCAGTTCTTC.

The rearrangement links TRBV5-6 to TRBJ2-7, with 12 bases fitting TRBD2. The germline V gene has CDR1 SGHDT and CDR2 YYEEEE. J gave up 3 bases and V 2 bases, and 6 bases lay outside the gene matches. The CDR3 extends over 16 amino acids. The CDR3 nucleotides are TGTGCCAGCAGCTTTGTAAGACTAGCGGGAGTCTACGAGCAGTACTTC. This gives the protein CASSFVRLAGVYEQYF. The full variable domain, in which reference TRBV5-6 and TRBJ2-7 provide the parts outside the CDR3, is DAGVTQSPTHLIKTRGQQVTLRCSPKSGHDTVSWYQQALGQGPQFIFQYYEEEERQRGNFPDRFSGHQFPNYSSELNVNALLLGDSALYLCASSFVRLAGVYEQYFGPGTRLTVT.

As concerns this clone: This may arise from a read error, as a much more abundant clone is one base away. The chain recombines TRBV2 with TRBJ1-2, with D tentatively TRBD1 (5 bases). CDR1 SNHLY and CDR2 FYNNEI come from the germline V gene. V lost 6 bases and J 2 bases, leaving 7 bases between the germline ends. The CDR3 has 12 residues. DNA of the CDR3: TGTGCCAGCAGCGACAGAAACTATGGCTACACCTTC. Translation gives CASSDRNYGYTF.

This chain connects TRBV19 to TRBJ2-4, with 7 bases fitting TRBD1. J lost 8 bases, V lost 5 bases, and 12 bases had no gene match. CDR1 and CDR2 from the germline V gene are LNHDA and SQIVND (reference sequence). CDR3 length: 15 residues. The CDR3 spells CASSLRTGLRDIQYF. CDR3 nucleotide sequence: TGTGCCAGTAGTCTTAGGACAGGCTTAAGGGACATTCAGTACTTC.

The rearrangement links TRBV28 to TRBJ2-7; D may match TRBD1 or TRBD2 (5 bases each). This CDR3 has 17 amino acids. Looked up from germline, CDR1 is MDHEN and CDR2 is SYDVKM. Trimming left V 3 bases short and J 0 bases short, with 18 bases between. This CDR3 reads CASSFLPRGSYSYEQYF. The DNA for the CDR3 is TGTGCCAGCAGTTTCTTACCCCGGGGCAGTTACTCCTACGAGCAGTACTTC.

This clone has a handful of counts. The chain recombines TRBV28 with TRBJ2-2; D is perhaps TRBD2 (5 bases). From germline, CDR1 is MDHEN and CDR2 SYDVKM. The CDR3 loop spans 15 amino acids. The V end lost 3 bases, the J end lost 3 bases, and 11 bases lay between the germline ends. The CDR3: CASSFRGRYTGELFF. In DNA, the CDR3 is TGTGCCAGCAGTTTCCGGGGTCGCTACACCGGGGAGCTGTTTTTT.

CDR3 protein: CASSVVAGGPGNIQYF. The DNA for the CDR3 is TGTGCCAGCAGCGTAGTGGCGGGAGGCCCGGGGAACATTCAGTACTTC. The rearrangement joins TRBV9 to TRBJ2-4; TRBD2 agrees at 8 bases. The CDR3 runs to 16 residues. Germline CDR1 SGDLS, CDR2 YYNGEE. The V and J ends lost 0 bases and 7 bases, in that order; junction bases with no gene match: 9.

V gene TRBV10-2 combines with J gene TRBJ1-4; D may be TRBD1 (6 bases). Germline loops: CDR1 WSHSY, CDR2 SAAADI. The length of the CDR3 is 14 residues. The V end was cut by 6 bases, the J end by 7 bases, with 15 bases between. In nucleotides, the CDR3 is TGCGCCAGCAGCGTGAATACAGGGATTGAAAAACTGTTTTTT. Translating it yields CASSVNTGIEKLFF.

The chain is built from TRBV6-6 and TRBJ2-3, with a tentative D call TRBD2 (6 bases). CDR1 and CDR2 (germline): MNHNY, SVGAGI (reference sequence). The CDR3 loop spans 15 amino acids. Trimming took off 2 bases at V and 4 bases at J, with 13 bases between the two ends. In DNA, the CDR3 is TGTGCCAGCAGTTACCGGGGGAGGAGGGCAGATACGCAGTATTTT. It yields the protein CASSYRGRRADTQYF.

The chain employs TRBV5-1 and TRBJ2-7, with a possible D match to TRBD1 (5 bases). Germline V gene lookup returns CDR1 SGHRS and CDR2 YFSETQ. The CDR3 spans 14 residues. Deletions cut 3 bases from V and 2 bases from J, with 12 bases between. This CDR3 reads CASSYKGSPYEQYF. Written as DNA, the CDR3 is TGCGCCAGCAGCTACAAGGGGTCCCCCTACGAGCAGTACTTC.

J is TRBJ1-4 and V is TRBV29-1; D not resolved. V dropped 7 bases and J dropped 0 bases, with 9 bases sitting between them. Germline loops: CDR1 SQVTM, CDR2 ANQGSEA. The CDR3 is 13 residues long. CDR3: CSGEDATNEKLFF. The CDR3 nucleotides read TGCAGCGGGGAGGATGCAACTAATGAAAAACTGTTTTTT.

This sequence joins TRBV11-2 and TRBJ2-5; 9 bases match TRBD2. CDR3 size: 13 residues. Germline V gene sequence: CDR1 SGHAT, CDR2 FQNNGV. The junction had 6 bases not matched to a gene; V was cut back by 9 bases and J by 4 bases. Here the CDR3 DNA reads TGTGCCAGTGGTGGCGGGAGGGTAGAGACCCAGTACTTC. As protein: CASGGGRVETQYF.

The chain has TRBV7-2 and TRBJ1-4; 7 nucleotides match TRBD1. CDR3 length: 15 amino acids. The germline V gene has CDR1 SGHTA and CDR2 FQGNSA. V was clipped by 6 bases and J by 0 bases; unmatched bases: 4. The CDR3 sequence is CASRSQGATNEKLFF. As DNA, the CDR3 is TGTGCCAGCAGATCCCAGGGGGCAACTAATGAAAAACTGTTTTTT.

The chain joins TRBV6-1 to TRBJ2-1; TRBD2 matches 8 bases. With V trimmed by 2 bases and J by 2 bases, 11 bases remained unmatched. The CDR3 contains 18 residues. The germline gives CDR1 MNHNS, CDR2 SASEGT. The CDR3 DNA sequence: TGTGCCAGCAGTGAATTAGGTAGCGGGACACCCCCCTACAATGAGCAGTTCTTC. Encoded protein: CASSELGSGTPPYNEQFF.

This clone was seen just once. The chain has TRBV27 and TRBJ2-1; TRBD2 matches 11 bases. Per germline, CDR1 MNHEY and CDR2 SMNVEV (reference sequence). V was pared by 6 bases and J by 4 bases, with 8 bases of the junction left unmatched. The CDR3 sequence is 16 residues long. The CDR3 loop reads CASRDLAGGPYNEQFF. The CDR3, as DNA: TGTGCCAGCAGAGACTTAGCGGGAGGGCCTTACAATGAGCAGTTCTTC.

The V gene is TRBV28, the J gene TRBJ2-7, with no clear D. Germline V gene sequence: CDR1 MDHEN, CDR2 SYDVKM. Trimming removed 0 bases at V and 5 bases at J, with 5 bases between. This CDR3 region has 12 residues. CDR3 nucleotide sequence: TGTGCCAGCAGTTTATGGAGCCACGAGCAGTACTTC. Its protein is CASSLWSHEQYF.

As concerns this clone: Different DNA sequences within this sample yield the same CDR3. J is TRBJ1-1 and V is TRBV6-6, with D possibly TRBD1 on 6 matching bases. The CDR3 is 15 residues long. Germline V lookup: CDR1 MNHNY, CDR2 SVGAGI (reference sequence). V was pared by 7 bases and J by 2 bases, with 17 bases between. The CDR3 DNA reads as TGTGCCAGCACTGAGGGCGGCAGGGGTAACACTGAAGCTTTCTTT. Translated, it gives CASTEGGRGNTEAFF.